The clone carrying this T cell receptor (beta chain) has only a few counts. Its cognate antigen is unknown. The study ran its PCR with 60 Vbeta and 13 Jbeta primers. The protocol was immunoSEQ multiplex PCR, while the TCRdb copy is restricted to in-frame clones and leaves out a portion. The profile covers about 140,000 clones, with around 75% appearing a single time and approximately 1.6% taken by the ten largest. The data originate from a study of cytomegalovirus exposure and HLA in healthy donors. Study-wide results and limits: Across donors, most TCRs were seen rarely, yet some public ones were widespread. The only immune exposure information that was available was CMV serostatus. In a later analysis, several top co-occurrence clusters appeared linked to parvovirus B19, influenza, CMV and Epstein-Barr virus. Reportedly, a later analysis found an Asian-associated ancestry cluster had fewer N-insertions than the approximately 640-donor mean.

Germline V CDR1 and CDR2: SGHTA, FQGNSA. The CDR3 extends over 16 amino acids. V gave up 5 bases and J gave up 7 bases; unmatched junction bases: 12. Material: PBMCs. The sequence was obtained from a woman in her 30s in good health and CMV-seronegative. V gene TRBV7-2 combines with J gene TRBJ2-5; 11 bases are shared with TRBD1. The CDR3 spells CASSPRAGTGGRTQYF. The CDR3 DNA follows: TGTGCCAGCAGCCCTAGGGCCGGGACAGGGGGGAGGACCCAGTACTTC. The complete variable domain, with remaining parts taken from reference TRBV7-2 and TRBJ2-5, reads GAGVSQSPSNKVTEKGKDVELRCDPISGHTALYWYRQSLGQGLEFLIYFQGNSAPDKSGLPSDRFSAERTGGSVSTLTIQRTQQEDSAVYLCASSPRAGTGGRTQYFGPGTRLLVL.